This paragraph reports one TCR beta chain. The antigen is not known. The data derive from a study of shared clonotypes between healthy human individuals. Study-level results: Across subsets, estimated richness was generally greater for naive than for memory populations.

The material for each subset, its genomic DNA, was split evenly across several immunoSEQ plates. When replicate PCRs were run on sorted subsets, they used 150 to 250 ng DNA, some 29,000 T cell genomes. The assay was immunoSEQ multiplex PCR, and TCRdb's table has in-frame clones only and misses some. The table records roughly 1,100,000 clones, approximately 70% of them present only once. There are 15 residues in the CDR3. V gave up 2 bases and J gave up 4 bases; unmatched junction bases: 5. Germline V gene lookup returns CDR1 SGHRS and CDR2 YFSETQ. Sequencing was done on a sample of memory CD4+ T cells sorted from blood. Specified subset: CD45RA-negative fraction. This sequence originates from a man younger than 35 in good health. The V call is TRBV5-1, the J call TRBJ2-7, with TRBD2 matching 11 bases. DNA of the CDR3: TGCGCCAGCAGCTTTGAGACTAGCGGGATTTACGAGCAGTACTTC. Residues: CASSFETSGIYEQYF.